This TCR beta chain comes out of a study of CD8+CD57+ T cells in acquired aplastic anemia. Study in general: Sorted CD4+ and CD8+ cells gave a mean 3.2 ug DNA, range roughly 0.18 to 27.4 ug. Healthy donor sequencing depth: 10 million to 10.8 million CD4+, some 12 million CD8+ reads. Study-level findings and limits: Controls did not differ significantly from patients in CD8+ Simpson's diversity. Between patients and controls, some 31 CD8+ CDR3 sequences were found in common.

The length of the CDR3 is 19 residues. V was trimmed by 3 bases and J by 0 bases, leaving 22 bases between them. Germline V gene sequence: CDR1 KGHDR, CDR2 SFDVKD. Profiles of TCR beta VDJ and CDR3 were generated from a genomic DNA template. A single record per CDR3 protein comes from TCRdb applying MiXCR to the reads. This table has under 200,000 distinct CDR3 sequences, around 40% appearing once. This clonotype showed up just a few times. Antigen: not known. This clonotype originated in a human donor in good health. The chain has TRBV24-1 and TRBJ2-5; D is possibly TRBD1 (6 bases). What was sequenced was sorted CD4+, CD8+, or CD8+CD57+ T cells (not recorded which) from PBMCs. The CDR3 reads CATSDRSTPGATYQETQYF. CDR3 nucleotides: TGTGCCACCAGTGATCGCTCTACTCCAGGGGCTACGTACCAAGAGACCCAGTACTTC.